The 10 T cell receptor beta chains presented below share a single source sample, sequenced in a study of Graves' ophthalmopathy and Graves' hyperthyroidism. For repertoire sequencing, the TCR beta CDR3 regions were amplified from RNA transcripts. RT-PCR was first run with HTBI primers, then multiplex PCR in a second round. In TCRdb, the multiplex PCR reads were re-called with MiXCR into one record per CDR3 protein. The sample includes about 400,000 distinct CDR3 sequences, around 18% of them seen just once. The sample was peripheral blood. The source is a woman under 30 with Graves' ophthalmopathy.

In its sample, this clonotype was seen many times. V usage is TRBV7-2 and J usage is TRBJ1-2, with D unresolved. Germline CDR1 is SGHTA and CDR2 is FQGNSA. Between the trimmed V and J ends, which lost 1 base and 5 bases, there was a span of 8 bases. This CDR3 comprises 13 residues. CDR3 sequence reads: CASSLDNRYGYTF. The DNA of the CDR3 is TGTGCCAGCAGCTTAGATAATCGGTATGGCTACACCTTC.

There are many counts of this clonotype. The chain recombines TRBV7-2 with TRBJ2-7, with TRBD2 matching over 9 bases. In germline, CDR1 is SGHTA, CDR2 FQGNSA. Trimming took 1 base from V and 6 from J; bases not matched to a gene: 13. The CDR3 consists of 17 residues. The CDR3 here is CASSLGLSGRLSGEQYF. The CDR3 DNA reads as TGTGCCAGCAGCTTAGGCTTAAGCGGGAGGCTGTCTGGCGAGCAGTACTTC.

The chain carries TRBV15 and TRBJ2-7, with 7 bases fitting TRBD2. The CDR3 has 14 amino acids. J lost 1 base, V lost 5 bases, and 5 bases had no gene match. Germline V gives CDR1 LNHNV, CDR2 YYDKDF (reference sequence). The CDR3 DNA follows: TGTGCCACCAGCTCCGGGAGGTCGTCCTACGAGCAGTACTTC. Amino acids: CATSSGRSSYEQYF. The variable domain in full, completed from reference TRBV15 and TRBJ2-7, reads DAMVIQNPRYQVTQFGKPVTLSCSQTLNHNVMYWYQQKSSQAPKLLFHYYDKDFNNEADTPDNFQSRRPNTSFCFLDIRSPGLGDTAMYLCATSSGRSSYEQYFGPGTRLTVT.

In its sample, this clonotype was seen many times. The chain combines TRBV6-5 with TRBJ2-7, with D tentatively TRBD2 (6 bases). Germline V CDR1 and CDR2: MNHEY, SVGAGI. Trimming shortened V by 6 bases and J by 6 bases, and 15 bases separated the two germline ends. CDR3 length equals 13 residues. In DNA, the CDR3 is TGTGCCAGCAGGACCGGAGGGGTGGGCGAGCAGTACTTC. Its translation: CASRTGGVGEQYF.

This clonotype occurred many times. The V and J genes are TRBV6-2 or TRBV6-3 and TRBJ2-7; 7 bases line up with TRBD1. Germline assignment: CDR1 MNHEY and CDR2 SVGEGT. The CDR3 is 14 amino acids. V lost 6 bases and J lost 4; bases outside the gene matches: 9. The CDR3: CASSHRGWAYEQYF. The DNA of the CDR3 is TGTGCCAGCAGCCACAGGGGATGGGCTTACGAGCAGTACTTC.

This clonotype was counted ten times or more. This rearrangement joins TRBV19 to TRBJ2-6; D is ambiguous. The germline V gene encodes CDR1 LNHDA and CDR2 SQIVND (reference sequence). This CDR3 has 14 residues. Trimming took 5 bases from V and 0 from J, leaving 5 bases between them. CDR3 sequence reads: CASSQFSGANVLTF. The CDR3 DNA is TGTGCCAGTAGTCAGTTCTCTGGGGCCAACGTCCTGACTTTC.

This clonotype was seen many times. The chain links TRBV19 to TRBJ2-7; 12 bases are a match to TRBD2. Germline CDR1 LNHDA, CDR2 SQIVND (reference sequence). The CDR3 loop spans 14 amino acids. The V and J ends lost 6 bases and 5 bases, in that order; junction bases with no gene match: 5. The CDR3 region has the DNA TGTGCCAGTAGCGGACTAGCGGGAAACAACGAGCAGTACTTC. As protein: CASSGLAGNNEQYF. Complete variable domain (other parts from reference TRBV19 and TRBJ2-7): DGGITQSPKYLFRKEGQNVTLSCEQNLNHDAMYWYRQDPGQGLRLIYYSQIVNDFQKGDIAEGYSVSREKKESFPLTVTSAQKNPTAFYLCASSGLAGNNEQYFGPGTRLTVT.

This clonotype was counted ten times or more. J is TRBJ2-7 and V is TRBV5-1; D possibly uses TRBD1 or TRBD2 (5 bases each). Looked up from germline, CDR1 is SGHRS and CDR2 is YFSETQ. CDR3 length: 15 amino acids. Trimming pared 0 bases from V and 7 bases from J, leaving 17 bases between. Here the CDR3 reads CASSLGLSGTGEQYF. The DNA of the CDR3 is TGCGCCAGCAGCTTGGGCCTATCCGGGACGGGAGAGCAGTACTTC.

About this clonotype itself: Relative to the germline gene, one junction end is altered; a read error may explain this. The chain recombines TRBV7-9 with TRBJ2-1; no definite D call. Per the germline V gene, CDR1 is SEHNR and CDR2 is FQNEAQ (reference sequence). This CDR3 has 13 residues. The CDR3 here is CAGSVGWYFEQFF. Written as DNA, the CDR3 is TGTGCCGGCAGCGTAGGCTGGTATTTTGAGCAGTTCTTC. The complete variable domain, with remaining parts taken from reference TRBV7-9 and TRBJ2-1, reads DTGVSQNPRHKITKRGQNVTFRCDPISEHNRLYWYRQTLGQGPEFLTYFQNEAQLEKSRLLSDRFSAERPKGSFSTLEIQRTEQGDSAMYLCAGSVGWYFEQFFGPGTRLTVL.

The table lists this clonotype with many counts. The chain recombines TRBV27 with TRBJ2-5; 8 bases match TRBD2. This CDR3 is built from 15 residues. Germline V gene sequence: CDR1 MNHEY, CDR2 SMNVEV (reference sequence). Unmatched junction bases numbered 5, after V lost 3 bases and J lost 2 bases. The CDR3 spells CASSLQAGGQETQYF. Here the CDR3 DNA reads TGTGCCAGCAGTTTGCAGGCGGGGGGTCAAGAGACCCAGTACTTC.